The present T cell receptor (beta chain) was sequenced within a study of shared clonotypes between healthy human individuals. Study-level background: Used for every donor were three CD4 naive, three CD4 memory, two CD8 naive and one CD8 memory plate.

This CDR3 contains 14 residues. Trimming took off 6 bases at V and 0 bases at J, with 12 bases between the two ends. The germline V gene encodes CDR1 KGHSH and CDR2 LQKENI. Study results and caveats: The study found lower generation probabilities in non-shared clonotypes than in those shared by all four donors.

The donor cohort consisted entirely of Caucasian adults residing in Nashville, Tennessee. As regards this clone: Its specificity is not known. The same CDR3 arises from other DNA sequences in this sample as well.

Sorted-subset replicate PCRs used 200 to 250 ng DNA, tens of thousands of T cell genomes. Profiled with immunoSEQ multiplex PCR; TCRdb holds only in-frame clones, not every one. The sample holds a few million clones; under 97% are singletons and the top ten take 0.1% to 0.15%. The specimen sequenced was naive CD4+ T cells sorted from blood. The subset was: CD45RA+ positively selected. The chain carries TRBV18 and TRBJ2-7; TRBD1 is a possible D gene (6 bases). The source is a man aged 18 to 30 in good health. The CDR3 DNA reads as TGTGCCAGCTCCCCCGGACAGTCCTCCTACGAGCAGTACTTC. Translated, it gives CASSPGQSSYEQYF. Filled out from reference TRBV18 and TRBJ2-7, the complete variable domain reads NAGVMQNPRHLVRRRGQEARLRCSPMKGHSHVYWYRQLPEEGLKFMVYLQKENIIDESGMPKERFSAEFPKEGPSILRIQQVVRGDSAAYFCASSPGQSSYEQYFGPGTRLTVT.